Given below is one T cell receptor (beta chain) in context. Its antigen is currently unknown. This sample is drawn from a study of tumor-infiltrating lymphocytes in glioblastoma multiforme. Broader study findings: RNA-based TCR sequencing may distort clone frequencies, since cells carry unequal TCR transcript numbers.

Three nested ARM-PCR rounds with V-beta and C-beta primers built TCRB libraries. No unique molecular identifiers were described for these TCRB libraries. A single record per CDR3 protein comes from TCRdb applying MiXCR to the multiplex PCR reads. Of about 8,400 distinct CDR3 sequences detected, over 60% appear once; the ten largest clones hold less than 55%. Per germline, CDR1 SGHAT and CDR2 FQNNGV. The V and J ends lost 4 bases and 0 bases respectively, with 11 bases between them. The length of the CDR3 is 15 residues. The clonotype comes from a male donor with glioblastoma. The chain couples TRBV11-2 to TRBJ2-3; D may be TRBD1 (6 bases). Sequenced: brain tumor tissue. CDR3 region: CASSSTGSSTDTQYF. CDR3 nucleotide sequence: TGTGCCAGCAGCTCCACAGGGTCCAGCACAGATACGCAGTATTTT.